The clone carrying this T cell receptor beta chain was detected many times. The data were taken from a study of blood T cells in healthy people across ages. Primed by a sample-barcoded 5' primer and a J-beta primer mix, a second PCR proceeded for about 7 to 12 cycles. A 12-random-nucleotide template-switch adaptor tagged each cDNA molecule. In TCRdb, the 5' RACE reads were re-called with MiXCR into one record per CDR3 protein. This table has approximately 2,000,000 distinct CDR3 sequences, roughly two fifths appearing once. Trimming cost V 4 bases and J 3 bases; bases outside gene matches: 1. Germline V gene lookup returns CDR1 MNHEY and CDR2 SMNVEV (reference sequence). CDR3 size: 15 residues.

This clonotype originated in a human donor in good health. The sample taken for sequencing was blood. The chain combines TRBV27 with TRBJ2-3; 13 nucleotides match TRBD2. CDR3 in DNA: TGTGCCAGCAGTTGGACTAGCGGGGGTACAGATACGCAGTATTTT. Translation: CASSWTSGGTDTQYF.